The clone carrying this T cell receptor (beta chain) was recorded at least ten times. Per the authors' pipeline: Quantification of nucleated cells was approximated via reference gene primer amplification. Measured with immunoSEQ multiplex PCR; TCRdb has only the in-frame clones, and not every one. That table gives V, J and clone size, and the DNA gave D and trimming. The sample has 160,000 or so clones; 84% are singletons. Deletions cut 2 bases from V and 2 bases from J, with 11 bases between. CDR1 and CDR2 from the germline V gene are SGHNT and YYREEE (reference sequence). The CDR3 totals 14 residues. The data were obtained in a study of blood T cell repertoires in COVID-19. Whole-study context: Researchers got acute and convalescent COVID-19 samples from the United States, Italy and Spain. Sample material is recorded as cDNA or gDNA derived from T cells, B-cell-depleted T cells, or PBMCs.

Specimen: peripheral blood. The sequence derives from a woman aged 50 to 60 with acute or convalescent COVID-19. The chain employs TRBV5-4 and TRBJ2-7; TRBD2 might be the D (5 bases). The CDR3 nucleotides are TGTGCCAGCAGCTTTGGACTCCCCCCCTACGAGCAGTACTTC. Residues: CASSFGLPPYEQYF.